The source of this T cell receptor beta chain is a study of shared clonotypes between healthy human individuals. The germline V and J ends were trimmed by 0 bases and 6 bases, with 9 bases remaining between them. CDR1 and CDR2 from the germline V gene are GTSNPN and SVGIG (reference sequence). CDR3 length equals 12 residues. Loaded into unsorted PBMC replicate PCRs was approximately 300 ng DNA, approximately 33,000 T cell genomes. TCRdb's table, derived via immunoSEQ multiplex PCR, lists solely in-frame clones and lacks some. This table holds approximately 440,000 clones, roughly 80% found once. All the donors were Caucasian adults who lived in Nashville, Tennessee.

This receptor was taken from a middle-aged woman in good health. Some clones in this sample may be carry-over from other donors' samples. The sequenced material came from PBMCs. The chain couples TRBV30 to TRBJ2-7; D unclear. This chain's CDR3 is CAWSVLNVEQYF. The DNA for the CDR3 is TGTGCCTGGAGTGTACTCAATGTCGAGCAGTACTTC.